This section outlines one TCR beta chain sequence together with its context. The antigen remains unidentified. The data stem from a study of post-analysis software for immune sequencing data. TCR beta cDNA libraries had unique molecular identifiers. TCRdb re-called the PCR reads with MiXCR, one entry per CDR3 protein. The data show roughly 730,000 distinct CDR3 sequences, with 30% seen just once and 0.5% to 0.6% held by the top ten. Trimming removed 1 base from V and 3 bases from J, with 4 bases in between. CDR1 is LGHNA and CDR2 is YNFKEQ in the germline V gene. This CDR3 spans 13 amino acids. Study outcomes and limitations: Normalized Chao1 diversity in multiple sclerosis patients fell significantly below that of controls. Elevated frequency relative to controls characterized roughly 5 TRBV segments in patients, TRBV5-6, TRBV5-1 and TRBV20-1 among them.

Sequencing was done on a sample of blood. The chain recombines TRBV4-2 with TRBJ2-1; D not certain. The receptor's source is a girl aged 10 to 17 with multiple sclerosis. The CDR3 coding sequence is TGTGCCAGCAGCCAAGTCGACTACAATGAGCAGTTCTTC. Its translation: CASSQVDYNEQFF.